These 32 T cell receptor beta chains came from one sample sequenced in a study of blood T cell repertoires in COVID-19. Assay used: immunoSEQ multiplex PCR; TCRdb lists only in-frame clones, some missing. The profile shows some 75,000 clones, about 70% of them singletons. The specimen sequenced was peripheral blood. Receptors were obtained from a woman of 80 years or more with active or convalescent COVID-19.

This clone came up a few times. The V gene is TRBV9, the J gene TRBJ1-2; D is unclear. V gave up 0 bases and J gave up 0 bases, with 9 bases separating them. The germline CDR1 and CDR2 sequences are SGDLS and YYNGEE. The CDR3 extends over 15 amino acids. The CDR3 reads CASSVDPATNYGYTF. As DNA, the CDR3 is TGTGCCAGCAGCGTAGATCCCGCTACTAACTATGGCTACACCTTC.

J is TRBJ1-5 and V is TRBV5-8, with 7 bases matching TRBD1. The CDR3 is 12 residues long. The J segment lost 9 bases and the V segment lost 1 base, leaving 1 base of the junction unmatched. In germline, CDR1 is SGHTS, CDR2 YDEGEE. This CDR3 is CASSLSGGPQHF. The CDR3 DNA is TGTGCCAGCAGCTTGTCAGGGGGGCCCCAGCATTTT.

There are a few counts of this clone. The chain couples TRBV9 to TRBJ2-6; D is uncertain. V lost 3 bases, J lost 5 bases, and 9 bases lay in between. This CDR3 has 14 residues. CDR1 is SGDLS and CDR2 is YYNGEE in the germline V gene. The CDR3 protein is CASSAELWANVLTF. CDR3 in DNA: TGTGCCAGCAGCGCCGAGCTCTGGGCCAACGTCCTGACTTTC.

The chain recombines TRBV27 with TRBJ2-7; 9 positions agree with TRBD1. CDR3 length: 12 residues. Germline values: CDR1 MNHEY, CDR2 SMNVEV (reference sequence). J was trimmed by 4 bases and V by 10 bases; bases with no gene match: 5. The CDR3 bases are TGTGCCACCGGGACAGGGTGGTACGAGCAGTACTTC. This codes for CATGTGWYEQYF.

This rearrangement joins TRBV7-6 to TRBJ2-7; TRBD2 matches 9 bases. The CDR3 contains 16 residues. Germline CDR1 SGHVS, CDR2 FNYEAQ. J was trimmed by 3 bases and V by 0 bases; bases with no gene match: 6. The CDR3 region is CASSLALRGGYYEQYF. The CDR3 DNA is TGTGCCAGCAGCTTAGCGCTGCGGGGGGGATACTACGAGCAGTACTTC.

The rearrangement joins TRBV20-1 to TRBJ1-3; tentative D call: TRBD1 (6 bases). Germline loops: CDR1 DFQATT, CDR2 SNEGSKA (reference sequence). The CDR3 loop spans 11 amino acids. Trimming removed 6 bases from V and 4 bases from J, with 7 bases in between. CDR3 sequence: CSARGGNTIYF. CDR3 nucleotide sequence: TGCAGTGCGAGGGGGGGAAACACCATATATTTT.

This rearrangement joins TRBV6-5 to TRBJ1-2, with 7 bases aligning to TRBD1. The CDR3 contains 13 residues. With 7 bases clipped from V and 5 bases from J, the junction kept 7 bases outside the gene matches. CDR1 is MNHEY and CDR2 is SVGAGI in the germline V gene. This CDR3 is CASITGTDYGYTF. CDR3 bases: TGTGCCAGCATTACCGGGACAGATTATGGCTACACCTTC.

This chain connects TRBV5-4 to TRBJ2-7; D call uncertain. The germline gives CDR1 SGHNT, CDR2 YYREEE (reference sequence). The CDR3 has 15 residues. V lost 0 bases and J lost 2, with 12 bases in between. The CDR3 DNA follows: TGTGCCAGCAGCTTGGGGCGGCTCTCCACCTACGAGCAGTACTTC. As protein: CASSLGRLSTYEQYF.

The chain employs TRBV10-2 and TRBJ1-2, with 8 positions matching TRBD1. The CDR3 is made up of 16 amino acids. CDR1 and CDR2 from the germline V gene are WSHSY and SAAADI. V lost 9 bases, J lost 4 bases, and 16 bases stayed unmatched. The DNA of the CDR3 is TGCGCCAGGAACAGGGGGGCAGGTATAGGGGTCTATGGCTACACCTTC. It is translated as CARNRGAGIGVYGYTF.

The V and J genes are TRBV5-5 and TRBJ2-2; weak D call: TRBD2 (6 bases). V lost 4 bases and J 6 bases, leaving 16 bases between the germline ends. CDR1 is SGHKS and CDR2 is YYEKEE in the germline V gene (reference sequence). This CDR3 contains 15 residues. The CDR3 loop reads CASSQQVAVSGELFF. The CDR3, as DNA: TGTGCCAGCAGCCAGCAGGTAGCGGTCTCCGGGGAGCTGTTTTTT.

This chain uses TRBV6-5 with TRBJ2-3; 9 positions agree with TRBD2. From germline, CDR1 is MNHEY and CDR2 SVGAGI. V lost 9 bases to trimming and J lost 2 bases; unmatched junction nucleotides: 3. The CDR3 has 13 residues. Written as DNA, the CDR3 is TGTGCCAGTGTAGCGGGGGACACAGATACGCAGTATTTT. Protein: CASVAGDTDTQYF.

The chain uses TRBV4-3 and TRBJ1-1, with D perhaps TRBD1 (6 bases). There are 16 residues in the CDR3. The germline CDR1 and CDR2 sequences are LGHNA and YSLEER. V lost 0 bases and J lost 3, with 14 bases in between. This CDR3 is CASSQDPGHRDTEAFF. The CDR3 DNA reads TGCGCCAGCAGCCAAGATCCGGGACACAGGGACACTGAAGCTTTCTTT.

The chain recombines TRBV30 with TRBJ2-5, with D possibly matching TRBD1 (7 bases). Germline CDR1 reads GTSNPN; CDR2 reads SVGIG (reference sequence). The CDR3 spans 13 residues. V was pared by 5 bases and J by 4 bases, with 14 bases between. CDR3 in amino acids: CAWAGTAGETQYF. In nucleotides, the CDR3 is TGTGCCTGGGCTGGGACAGCGGGAGAGACCCAGTACTTC.

V usage is TRBV9 and J usage is TRBJ2-4; perhaps TRBD2 as D (6 bases). Trimming removed 4 bases from V and 1 base from J, with 15 bases in between. The germline gives CDR1 SGDLS, CDR2 YYNGEE. The CDR3 loop spans 16 amino acids. This CDR3 reads CASSPGDPSAKNIQYF. CDR3 nucleotide sequence: TGTGCCAGCAGCCCGGGGGACCCGTCGGCCAAAAACATTCAGTACTTC.

The chain joins TRBV9 to TRBJ1-3; D is unclear. This CDR3 is 15 amino acids long. Germline CDR1 reads SGDLS; CDR2 reads YYNGEE. The V end was cut by 4 bases, the J end by 2 bases, with 13 bases between. The CDR3 reads CASSTGGEAGNTIYF. In nucleotides, the CDR3 is TGTGCCAGCAGCACGGGAGGAGAGGCTGGAAACACCATATATTTT. The full variable domain, in which reference TRBV9 and TRBJ1-3 provide the parts outside the CDR3, is DSGVTQTPKHLITATGQRVTLRCSPRSGDLSVYWYQQSLDQGLQFLIQYYNGEERAKGNILERFSAQQFPDLHSELNLSSLELGDSALYFCASSTGGEAGNTIYFGEGSWLTVV.

This clone has only a few counts. The rearrangement uses TRBV7-2 and TRBJ2-1; TRBD2 agrees at 9 bases. Trimming removed 4 bases from V and 3 bases from J; junction bases left unmatched: 16. The CDR3 runs 19 residues. Germline lookup yields CDR1 SGHTA and CDR2 FQGNSA. The CDR3 DNA follows: TGTGCCAGCAGCTCGAGGGCTAGCGGGGTGGGCCTAAACTACAATGAGCAGTTCTTC. Protein: CASSSRASGVGLNYNEQFF.

The chain recombines TRBV19 with TRBJ1-2, with TRBD1 matching over 8 bases. CDR3 length equals 16 residues. The J segment lost 9 bases and the V segment lost 5 bases, leaving 17 bases of the junction unmatched. Germline V gives CDR1 LNHDA, CDR2 SQIVND (reference sequence). CDR3 DNA sequence: TGTGCCAGTAGTCCTAGCGTAAGGACAGGGAGCTTGAGCTACACCTTC. Its translation is CASSPSVRTGSLSYTF.

The chain combines TRBV6-6 with TRBJ1-4, with 8 bases aligning to TRBD1. Germline V gene data show CDR1 as MNHNY and CDR2 as SVGAGI (reference sequence). The CDR3 length is 13 residues. Germline trimming cut 6 bases from V and 8 bases from J; bases unmatched to any gene: 5. CDR3 residues: CASRDRDGEKLFF. DNA of the CDR3: TGTGCCAGCAGGGACAGGGACGGGGAAAAACTGTTTTTT.

This rearrangement joins TRBV7-2 to TRBJ2-7; the match to TRBD2 covers 8 bases. Trimming at V came to 1 base and at J to 3 bases, leaving 11 bases not matched to a gene. This CDR3 is 17 amino acids long. Germline CDR1 and CDR2: SGHTA and FQGNSA. The CDR3 protein is CASSLEPRAAGGYEQYF. The CDR3 nucleotides are TGTGCCAGCAGCTTAGAGCCCCGGGCGGCGGGAGGCTACGAGCAGTACTTC.

The rearrangement uses TRBV7-8 and TRBJ2-5; TRBD1 is a possible D gene (5 bases). Per germline, CDR1 SGHVS and CDR2 FQNEAQ. The ends were cut back, 3 bases at V and 5 bases at J, with 13 bases in the middle. CDR3 size: 14 residues. The CDR3 DNA follows: TGTGCCAGCAGCTTCTTCCAGGGAAGGGAGACCCAGTACTTC. Encoded protein: CASSFFQGRETQYF.

This rearrangement joins TRBV19 to TRBJ2-1; 11 bases fit TRBD2. Trimming removed 7 bases from V and 1 base from J; junction bases left unmatched: 3. This CDR3 is 15 amino acids long. Looked up from germline, CDR1 is LNHDA and CDR2 is SQIVND (reference sequence). CDR3 sequence (DNA): TGTGCCAGTAATTTAGCGGGGGGGTCCTACAATGAGCAGTTCTTC. This gives the protein CASNLAGGSYNEQFF.

The chain employs TRBV19 and TRBJ2-2, with 7 bases aligning to TRBD1. The germline V gene has CDR1 LNHDA and CDR2 SQIVND (reference sequence). This CDR3 has 15 amino acids. V lost 6 bases and J lost 5; bases outside the gene matches: 9. Here the CDR3 DNA reads TGTGCCAGTAGAAGGGGGCAGGGGAGTACCGGGGAGCTGTTTTTT. Translation: CASRRGQGSTGELFF.

This clone was recorded once. The chain links TRBV12-3 or TRBV12-4 to TRBJ2-1; the match to TRBD1 covers 7 bases. This CDR3 region has 12 residues. Trimming removed 7 bases from V and 8 bases from J; junction bases left unmatched: 5. CDR3 in amino acids: CASTDRVDEQFF. CDR3 in DNA: TGTGCCAGCACCGACAGGGTCGATGAGCAGTTCTTC.

This clone was found once. This CDR3 is CASSLQVTDTQYF. CDR3 bases: TGTGCCAGCAGTTTACAGGTCACGGATACGCAGTATTTT. The chain combines TRBV12-3 or TRBV12-4 with TRBJ2-3, with unresolved D. This CDR3 spans 13 amino acids. Trimming shortened V by 2 bases and J by 6 bases, and 9 bases separated the two germline ends.

J is TRBJ2-7 and V is TRBV7-2; no firm D call. V dropped 5 bases and J dropped 0 bases, with 17 bases sitting between them. This CDR3 is built from 16 residues. Per germline, CDR1 SGHTA and CDR2 FQGNSA. In DNA, the CDR3 is TGTGCCAGCAGCCCAGCCCGACTGTTAAGCTCCTACGAGCAGTACTTC. Its protein product is CASSPARLLSSYEQYF.

This chain joins TRBV15 and TRBJ2-1, with D possibly TRBD1 on 5 matching bases. The CDR3 is made up of 14 amino acids. V was pared by 0 bases and J by 10 bases, with 13 bases between. The germline CDR1 and CDR2 sequences are LNHNV and YYDKDF (reference sequence). The CDR3 spells CATSRDLTDTEQFF. DNA for the CDR3: TGTGCCACCAGCAGAGATTTGACAGACACAGAGCAGTTCTTC. The complete variable domain, with remaining parts taken from reference TRBV15 and TRBJ2-1, reads DAMVIQNPRYQVTQFGKPVTLSCSQTLNHNVMYWYQQKSSQAPKLLFHYYDKDFNNEADTPDNFQSRRPNTSFCFLDIRSPGLGDTAMYLCATSRDLTDTEQFFGPGTRLTVL.

This clone was found a few times. The chain combines TRBV7-8 with TRBJ2-1; tentative D call: TRBD1 (5 bases). The V gene's germline CDR1 is SGHVS and CDR2 FQNEAQ. The CDR3 totals 13 residues. Trimming removed 4 bases at V and 6 bases at J, with 10 bases between. The CDR3 nucleotides are TGTGCCAGCAGCTCCGACAGCCTCAATGAGCAGTTCTTC. Residues: CASSSDSLNEQFF.

This chain links TRBV4-3 with TRBJ2-1; D gene ambiguous. This CDR3 region has 14 residues. The germline gives CDR1 LGHNA, CDR2 YSLEER. V lost 0 bases and J lost 7, with 10 bases in between. CDR3 sequence: CASSQDLSRNEQFF. The DNA of the CDR3 is TGCGCCAGCAGCCAAGATCTTAGCAGAAATGAGCAGTTCTTC.

The J gene is TRBJ2-1, the V gene TRBV6-5, with D perhaps matching TRBD1 (5 bases). The V gene's germline CDR1 is MNHEY and CDR2 SVGAGI. The CDR3 runs to 13 residues. The V and J ends lost 7 bases and 0 bases respectively, with 7 bases between them. The CDR3: CASKGSSYNEQFF. The CDR3 region has the DNA TGTGCCAGCAAGGGGTCCTCCTACAATGAGCAGTTCTTC.

The CDR3 DNA sequence: TGTGCCAGCAGCTTAGTGGAGGGCGCGGCAGGCTTGTACCAAGAGACCCAGTACTTC. The encoded protein is CASSLVEGAAGLYQETQYF. The chain links TRBV7-6 to TRBJ2-5, with D possibly matching TRBD2 (6 bases). The CDR3 loop spans 19 amino acids. Trimming removed 1 base at V and 0 bases at J, with 21 bases between. Per germline, CDR1 SGHVS and CDR2 FNYEAQ.

The V and J genes are TRBV9 and TRBJ2-7, with 9 bases that match TRBD1. Trimming at V came to 4 bases and at J to 6 bases, leaving 11 bases not matched to a gene. This CDR3 is 15 amino acids long. Germline V gene sequence: CDR1 SGDLS, CDR2 YYNGEE. CDR3 sequence (DNA): TGTGCCAGCAGCCTTACAGGGGGCGCGGTATCCGAGCAGTACTTC. Its protein product is CASSLTGGAVSEQYF. Based on the CDR3 plus reference TRBV9 and TRBJ2-7, the full variable domain is DSGVTQTPKHLITATGQRVTLRCSPRSGDLSVYWYQQSLDQGLQFLIQYYNGEERAKGNILERFSAQQFPDLHSELNLSSLELGDSALYFCASSLTGGAVSEQYFGPGTRLTVT.

The chain is built from TRBV14 and TRBJ2-7, with unresolved D. This CDR3 is built from 13 residues. Germline CDR1 reads SGHDN; CDR2 reads FVKESK. With 1 base removed from V and 7 bases from J, the gap between germline ends came to 11 bases. DNA of the CDR3: TGTGCCAGCAGCCAAGCCCGCACCGGGGAGCAGTACTTC. The encoded protein is CASSQARTGEQYF.